The 27 T cell receptor beta chains listed next were all sequenced from one sample in a study of early T cells in non-severe SARS-CoV-2 infection. TCRdb processed the 5' RACE reads anew with MiXCR; each CDR3 protein has one entry. The table has approximately 90,000 distinct CDR3 sequences, around 10% seen once; the top ten hold around 4.6%. Sequences were derived from whole blood, sampled at baseline. These receptors were obtained from an adult who was a healthcare worker with PCR-confirmed SARS-CoV-2 infection or an uninfected control (not recorded which).

The table lists this clonotype with many counts. V is TRBV30 and J is TRBJ1-4, with 7 bases aligning to TRBD1. This CDR3 region has 13 residues. With 0 bases clipped from V and 10 bases from J, the junction kept 5 bases outside the gene matches. Per germline, CDR1 GTSNPN and CDR2 SVGIG (reference sequence). The CDR3 sequence is CAWSVRQGGKLFF. In nucleotides, the CDR3 is TGTGCCTGGAGTGTACGACAGGGAGGAAAACTGTTTTTT.

The sample holds many counts of this clonotype. The V call is TRBV5-6, the J call TRBJ2-7, with D possibly TRBD1 on 6 matching bases. CDR3 length: 15 amino acids. The V gene lost 4 bases and the J gene lost 0 bases, with 14 bases spanning the gap. Germline-derived CDR1 and CDR2 are SGHDT and YYEEEE. The CDR3 is CASSRRDKSSYEQYF. As DNA, the CDR3 is TGTGCCAGCAGCAGACGGGACAAAAGCTCCTACGAGCAGTACTTC.

This chain connects TRBV19 to TRBJ1-4; 7 nucleotides align to TRBD1. The CDR3 length is 14 residues. The J segment lost 4 bases and the V segment lost 5 bases, leaving 4 bases of the junction unmatched. CDR1 and CDR2 (germline): LNHDA, SQIVND (reference sequence). This CDR3 reads CASSYRDSNEKLFF. As DNA, the CDR3 is TGTGCCAGTAGTTACCGGGACAGTAATGAAAAACTGTTTTTT.

In its sample, this clonotype was seen many times. This rearrangement joins TRBV14 to TRBJ1-4; possible D gene TRBD1, 6 bases. Deletions cut 0 bases from V and 7 bases from J, with 15 bases between. The CDR3 has 16 residues. Germline V gene sequence: CDR1 SGHDN, CDR2 FVKESK. The DNA for the CDR3 is TGTGCCAGCAGCCAAGACTTGACAGGCGGACCTGAAAAACTGTTTTTT. This sequence encodes CASSQDLTGGPEKLFF.

This chain links TRBV27 with TRBJ1-1; D is undetermined. Trimming removed 10 bases at V and 8 bases at J, with 14 bases between. Germline CDR1 and CDR2: MNHEY and SMNVEV (reference sequence). CDR3 size: 11 residues. The CDR3 is CATSRSGEAFF. CDR3 DNA sequence: TGTGCCACCAGCAGGTCGGGAGAAGCTTTCTTT.

In this sample, this clonotype turned up many times. V is TRBV5-1 and J is TRBJ2-3; 8 bases align to TRBD2. Germline assignment: CDR1 SGHRS and CDR2 YFSETQ. This CDR3 region has 14 residues. V was clipped by 4 bases and J by 4 bases; unmatched bases: 5. CDR3 bases: TGCGCCAGCAGCCGTCTGACTAGCGCAGATACGCAGTATTTT. It encodes CASSRLTSADTQYF. Full variable domain (remainder filled in from reference TRBV5-1 and TRBJ2-3): KAGVTQTPRYLIKTRGQQVTLSCSPISGHRSVSWYQQTPGQGLQFLFEYFSETQRNKGNFPGRFSGRQFSNSRSEMNVSTLELGDSALYLCASSRLTSADTQYFGPGTRLTVL.

As regards this clonotype: One base away lies a much larger clone, so this may be a sequencing read error. The chain carries TRBV6-5 and TRBJ1-2; D uncertain. The germline V gene has CDR1 MNHEY and CDR2 SVGAGI. CDR3 length: 14 residues. In DNA, the CDR3 is TGTGCCAGCAGTTACGGACTTGGCAGTTATGGCTACGCCTTC. It yields the protein CASSYGLGSYGYAF.

This clonotype was seen at least ten times. The chain links TRBV30 to TRBJ2-4; 8 bases fit TRBD1. Germline V CDR1 and CDR2: GTSNPN, SVGIG (reference sequence). Trimming cost V 3 bases and J 0 bases; bases outside gene matches: 10. The length of the CDR3 is 17 residues. CDR3 residues: CAWSEGTGDLAKNIQYF. The CDR3 DNA is TGTGCCTGGAGCGAAGGGACAGGAGATCTAGCCAAAAACATTCAGTACTTC.

This sequence joins TRBV29-1 and TRBJ2-7, with D unclear. The CDR3 totals 12 residues. Trimming took off 4 bases at V and 4 bases at J, with 11 bases between the two ends. Germline CDR1 and CDR2: SQVTM and ANQGSEA. In nucleotides, the CDR3 is TGCAGCGTTGTCGTCCGGTTTTACGAGCAGTACTTC. It yields the protein CSVVVRFYEQYF.

In this sample, this clonotype turned up a few times. V usage is TRBV9 and J usage is TRBJ2-6, with D perhaps TRBD1 or TRBD2 (5 bases each). Trimming stripped 0 bases from V and 1 base from J, with 11 bases between. The CDR3 consists of 17 residues. CDR1 SGDLS and CDR2 YYNGEE come from the germline V gene. CDR3 sequence: CASSVGGGGSGANVLTF. Here the CDR3 DNA reads TGTGCCAGCAGCGTAGGAGGTGGGGGATCTGGGGCCAACGTCCTGACTTTC.

This clonotype occurred a few times. J is TRBJ1-2 and V is TRBV20-1; D gene unclear. Germline CDR1 is DFQATT and CDR2 is SNEGSKA (reference sequence). The CDR3 covers 14 residues. The V and J ends lost 7 bases and 3 bases respectively, with 18 bases between them. The CDR3 sequence is CSVPKDYGDYGYTF. The CDR3 bases are TGCAGTGTTCCAAAGGACTATGGTGACTATGGCTACACCTTC.

There are a few counts of this clonotype. The chain combines TRBV18 with TRBJ1-3; D might be TRBD1 (5 bases). Trimming shortened V by 1 base and J by 1 base, and 11 bases separated the two germline ends. This CDR3 spans 16 amino acids. CDR1 is KGHSH and CDR2 is LQKENI in the germline V gene. The CDR3 region has the DNA TGTGCCAGCTCACCACTGGGGTACAGGTCTGGAAACACCATATATTTT. Translating it yields CASSPLGYRSGNTIYF.

J is TRBJ2-7 and V is TRBV20-1; 14 nucleotides align to TRBD2. J gave up 7 bases and V 1 base, and 6 bases lay outside the gene matches. The length of the CDR3 is 15 residues. Germline loops: CDR1 DFQATT, CDR2 SNEGSKA (reference sequence). The CDR3 region is CSARGGLAGDAEQYF. For the CDR3, the DNA is TGCAGTGCTAGAGGGGGACTAGCGGGAGATGCGGAGCAGTACTTC.

V usage is TRBV5-5 and J usage is TRBJ1-6, with unresolved D. CDR1 SGHKS and CDR2 YYEKEE come from the germline V gene (reference sequence). V was pared by 3 bases and J by 8 bases, with 12 bases between. This CDR3 is built from 14 residues. This CDR3 is CASSSVLWDSPLHF. The CDR3 coding sequence is TGTGCCAGCAGCTCGGTCTTATGGGATTCACCCCTCCACTTT.

The V and J genes are TRBV20-1 and TRBJ2-3; D is unresolved. This CDR3 contains 15 residues. V was shortened by 4 bases and J by 4 bases, with 18 bases between the two germline ends. CDR1 DFQATT and CDR2 SNEGSKA come from the germline V gene (reference sequence). CDR3 residues: CSATRDPRSPDTQYF. CDR3 nucleotides: TGCAGTGCTACTCGTGACCCTCGGTCCCCAGATACGCAGTATTTT.

This clonotype was detected only once. A much bigger clone sits one base away, suggesting this may be a read error. The V and J genes are TRBV12-3 or TRBV12-4 and TRBJ2-1; D is ambiguous. This CDR3 contains 11 residues. The V and J ends lost 5 bases and 7 bases respectively, with 6 bases between them. The CDR3 DNA follows: TGTGCCAGCAGTGAGCAGAATGAGCAGTTCTTC. Amino acid sequence: CASSEQNEQFF.

This chain uses TRBV11-2 with TRBJ2-1; TRBD2 agrees at 9 bases. The CDR3 extends over 14 amino acids. Germline V gene lookup returns CDR1 SGHAT and CDR2 FQNNGV. Trimming cost V 3 bases and J 6 bases; bases outside gene matches: 3. CDR3 DNA: TGTGCCAGCAGCTTGATGCGGGGGGGCAATGAGCAGTTCTTC. This codes for CASSLMRGGNEQFF.

The V gene is TRBV7-2, the J gene TRBJ2-3; unclear D gene. With 1 base removed from V and 2 bases from J, the gap between germline ends came to 4 bases. The CDR3 length is 13 residues. Germline CDR1 and CDR2: SGHTA and FQGNSA. The DNA of the CDR3 is TGTGCCAGCAGCTTAGGAGCCACAGATACGCAGTATTTT. Translation gives CASSLGATDTQYF.

In this sample, this clonotype turned up a few times. The chain couples TRBV6-1 to TRBJ1-3; TRBD1 matches at 7 bases. After removal of 7 bases from V and 1 base from J, the junction contained 13 bases not matched to a gene. Germline-derived CDR1 and CDR2 are MNHNS and SASEGT. The CDR3 is 17 amino acids. In nucleotides, the CDR3 is TGTGCCAGCACCAGATTCCGGGACAGTGCTTCTGGAAACACCATATATTTT. Its protein product is CASTRFRDSASGNTIYF.

This clonotype came up a few times. The chain combines TRBV12-3 or TRBV12-4 with TRBJ2-7; a weak D match, TRBD1 (5 bases). The CDR3 extends over 15 amino acids. V lost 3 bases, J lost 4 bases, and 16 bases lay in between. DNA for the CDR3: TGTGCCAGCAGTTTGGGGCTAAGTGGTGGGTACGAGCAGTACTTC. It specifies CASSLGLSGGYEQYF.

This clonotype was seen ten or more times. The rearrangement joins TRBV5-1 to TRBJ1-6; D remains ambiguous. The germline V gene encodes CDR1 SGHRS and CDR2 YFSETQ. V gave up 0 bases and J gave up 9 bases, with 13 bases separating them. The CDR3 loop spans 15 amino acids. CDR3 DNA: TGCGCCAGCAGCTTGGTTATGGATAGAGGTTCACCCCTCCACTTT. This codes for CASSLVMDRGSPLHF.

There are a few counts of this clonotype. The CDR3 coding sequence is TGTGCCAGCAGTTTTGGGTACTCCCGGAGCTCCTACGAGCAGTACTTC. It specifies CASSFGYSRSSYEQYF. The V gene is TRBV12-3 or TRBV12-4, the J gene TRBJ2-7; D gene ambiguous. The CDR3 sequence is 16 residues long. Between the trimmed V and J ends, which lost 3 bases and 0 bases, there was a span of 15 bases.

The sample holds a few counts of this clonotype. This chain links TRBV30 with TRBJ1-2; D unresolved. Trimming took 4 bases from V and 8 from J, leaving 23 bases between them. Germline lookup yields CDR1 GTSNPN and CDR2 SVGIG (reference sequence). The CDR3 is 15 residues long. CDR3 nucleotide sequence: TGTGCCTGGACATTTCAGGCGAACCCCGCGGGAGGCTACACCTTC. This codes for CAWTFQANPAGGYTF.

V is TRBV3-1 and J is TRBJ2-3; 8 positions match TRBD2. V dropped 5 bases and J dropped 5; count of bases not matched to a gene: 18. Germline V gene lookup returns CDR1 LGHDT and CDR2 YNNKEL (reference sequence). This CDR3 region has 18 residues. This CDR3 is CASSYDWRGVSSVDTQYF. Here the CDR3 DNA reads TGTGCCAGCAGCTACGACTGGCGGGGGGTTTCAAGTGTAGATACGCAGTATTTT.

The chain is built from TRBV5-1 and TRBJ1-1, with D uncertain. The CDR3 sequence is 16 residues long. V lost 4 bases, J lost 1 base, and 17 bases lay in between. The germline CDR1 and CDR2 sequences are SGHRS and YFSETQ. DNA of the CDR3: TGCGCCAGCAGCCCACTCCCGACTACAAAGAACACTGAAGCTTTCTTT. Translating gives CASSPLPTTKNTEAFF.

The chain joins TRBV5-1 to TRBJ1-2; 7 bases fit TRBD1. The CDR3 extends over 16 amino acids. The germline V gene has CDR1 SGHRS and CDR2 YFSETQ. The V gene end was trimmed by 0 bases and the J gene end by 0 bases; junction bases not matched to a gene: 5. In DNA, the CDR3 is TGCGCCAGCAGCTTGGCCCCGGGACAGACTAACTATGGCTACACCTTC. Its protein is CASSLAPGQTNYGYTF.

This clonotype was seen ten or more times. The chain recombines TRBV3-1 with TRBJ2-7; D not resolved. V was trimmed by 8 bases and J by 5 bases, leaving 16 bases between them. The CDR3 runs 13 residues. Germline lookup yields CDR1 LGHDT and CDR2 YNNKEL (reference sequence). The CDR3 DNA is TGTGCCAGCGGAACATTGGCACTCCACGAGCAGTACTTC. Protein: CASGTLALHEQYF.